The clone carrying this T cell receptor beta chain was seen only a few times. Trimming stripped 2 bases from V and 1 base from J, with 9 bases between. This CDR3 comprises 14 residues. Germline assignment: CDR1 SGDLS and CDR2 YYNGEE. The data originate from a study of regulatory T cells in long-lasting Graves disease. According to the study, TCR beta libraries were built with iRepertoire HTBI primers and CDR3-region Arm-PCR. MiXCR was run by TCRdb on the multiplex PCR reads, yielding one entry per CDR3 protein. The sample includes around 250,000 distinct CDR3 sequences, around 18% of them seen just once. Regarding time point: newly diagnosed GD, antithyroid drugs for less than 3 months. The TCR library was made from RNA extracted from PBMCs. The same specimen was also included in a second study, on T cells in Graves' hyperthyroidism and ophthalmopathy. This second report adds: An absence of ophthalmopathy progression within 18 months meant stable Graves' hyperthyroidism.

The sequence was collected from a woman aged 25 to 39 with Graves disease. This sequence joins TRBV9 and TRBJ2-5, with D tentatively TRBD2 (6 bases). Sequenced material: peripheral blood mononuclear cells (PBMCs), taken at new diagnosis, from a patient treated with antithyroid drugs. CDR3: CASSVRDFQETQYF. The CDR3 DNA is TGTGCCAGCAGCGTCCGGGACTTCCAAGAGACCCAGTACTTC.